The clone carrying this T cell receptor (beta chain) was detected a few times. Its antigen is not identified. In germline, CDR1 is SEHNR, CDR2 FQNEAQ (reference sequence). V dropped 2 bases and J dropped 0 bases, with 11 bases sitting between them. There are 16 residues in the CDR3. The entry originates in a study of T-cell memory formation after mild COVID-19. Regarding the study as a whole: The SARS-CoV-2 specificity of second-wave clones reaching peak at day 37 remained unverified.

Researchers used 5'RACE with constant-segment primers to make TCR alpha and TCR beta cDNA libraries that carry sample barcodes and UMIs. Using its own MiXCR run on the 5' RACE reads, TCRdb lists one record per CDR3 protein. This table holds about 400,000 distinct CDR3 sequences, more than 20% found once. The clonotype was recovered from an adult woman who had mild COVID-19 (a few samples of this study predate the infection). Cell type and time point are not known. Sequenced sample: PBMCs or a T cell subset sorted from them (not recorded which). The chain combines TRBV7-9 with TRBJ2-1; D ambiguous. CDR3 region: CASSLSGSRSYNEQFF. The CDR3 nucleotides are TGTGCCAGCAGCTTATCTGGCTCACGCTCCTACAATGAGCAGTTCTTC.